The present T cell receptor beta chain was sequenced within a study of beta chain features in type 1 diabetes. Expressed TCRB transcripts were sequenced because the isolated RNA had all been reverse transcribed beforehand. The method was immunoSEQ multiplex PCR; TCRdb's version includes in-frame clones alone and lacks a portion of them. The profile shows approximately 400,000 clones, about 15% of them singletons. Germline V gene data show CDR1 as SGHTA and CDR2 as FQGNSA. After removal of 3 bases from V and 5 bases from J, the junction contained 7 bases not matched to a gene. This CDR3 comprises 14 residues. This clone was found a few times.

The sequence was obtained from a woman under 30 in good health. What was sequenced was naive CD4+ T cells from blood. This chain joins TRBV7-2 and TRBJ2-7, with 7 nucleotides matching TRBD2. The CDR3 loop reads CASSFGLGANEQYF. In DNA form, the CDR3 reads TGTGCCAGCAGCTTCGGACTAGGGGCCAACGAGCAGTACTTC.